Shown below are 19 T cell receptor beta chains from a single sample sequenced in a study of technical replicates of blood from a few donors. Measured with immunoSEQ multiplex PCR; TCRdb has only the in-frame clones, and not every one. The sample lists about 82,000 clones; about nine tenths were seen once. The sequenced sample was T cells isolated from PBMCs. These receptors all come from a human donor in good health.

The CDR3 nucleotides are TGTGCCAGCAGTCCAGACGGGACAGGGTTCAATGAGCAGTTCTTC. This encodes CASSPDGTGFNEQFF. J is TRBJ2-1 and V is TRBV27, with 9 bases aligning to TRBD1. There are 15 residues in the CDR3. The germline gives CDR1 MNHEY, CDR2 SMNVEV (reference sequence). V lost 5 bases, J lost 6 bases, and 8 bases stayed unmatched.

The rearrangement uses TRBV11-3 and TRBJ2-2; D gene unclear. Germline CDR1 is SGHNT and CDR2 is YENEEA. The V and J ends lost 0 bases and 0 bases respectively, with 11 bases between them. The CDR3 is 17 amino acids. The CDR3 is CASSLEKAFANTGELFF. DNA for the CDR3: TGTGCCAGCAGCTTAGAAAAAGCCTTCGCGAACACCGGGGAGCTGTTTTTT.

The CDR3 DNA is TGTGCCAGCAGCCGAAATAGCGGGGGGACAGATACGCAGTATTTT. This encodes CASSRNSGGTDTQYF. The V call is TRBV14, the J call TRBJ2-3; 10 bases are shared with TRBD2. J gave up 3 bases and V 4 bases, and 4 bases lay outside the gene matches. The CDR3 is 15 amino acids. Germline CDR1 and CDR2: SGHDN and FVKESK.

Comments on this clone: In the same sample, other DNA sequences code for this CDR3. This chain uses TRBV28 with TRBJ2-3; TRBD1 agrees at 9 bases. Trimming at V came to 6 bases and at J to 0 bases, leaving 7 bases not matched to a gene. The CDR3 runs to 16 residues. Germline V gene sequence: CDR1 MDHEN, CDR2 SYDVKM. CDR3 coding DNA: TGTGCCAGCAGCTCCCCGGGACAGGGAAGCACAGATACGCAGTATTTT. Amino acid sequence: CASSSPGQGSTDTQYF.

This sequence joins TRBV7-3 and TRBJ1-6, with 8 positions matching TRBD1. Germline-derived CDR1 and CDR2 are SGHTA and FQGTGA. CDR3 length: 14 residues. V lost 4 bases, J lost 9 bases, and 5 bases stayed unmatched. CDR3 nucleotides: TGTGCCAGCAGCTACGGACAGGGAACTTCACCCCTCCACTTT. Protein sequence: CASSYGQGTSPLHF.

The rearrangement uses TRBV6-5 and TRBJ2-4; perhaps TRBD1 as D (7 bases). Trimming pared 2 bases from V and 0 bases from J, leaving 11 bases between. The CDR3 consists of 16 residues. Germline CDR1 MNHEY, CDR2 SVGAGI. CDR3 coding DNA: TGTGCCAGCAGTTACCTGCAGGGGGGAGCCAAAAACATTCAGTACTTC. It codes for CASSYLQGGAKNIQYF.

The gene calls are TRBV30 and TRBJ2-7; 12 bases map to TRBD2. Losses at the gene ends were 2 bases for V and 0 bases for J; bases not matched to a gene: 8. From germline, CDR1 is GTSNPN and CDR2 SVGIG (reference sequence). This CDR3 spans 17 amino acids. The CDR3 spells CAWSPLRTSGASYEQYF. The CDR3 region has the DNA TGTGCCTGGAGTCCACTCCGGACTAGCGGGGCCTCCTACGAGCAGTACTTC.

CDR3 loop: CASSLAQGAFYGYTF. The CDR3 nucleotides are TGTGCCAGCAGCTTAGCACAGGGGGCGTTCTATGGCTACACCTTC. V gene TRBV7-9 combines with J gene TRBJ1-2, with 9 positions matching TRBD1. This CDR3 contains 15 residues. V shed 0 bases and J 4 bases; nucleotides not matched to a gene: 3. Germline lookup yields CDR1 SEHNR and CDR2 FQNEAQ (reference sequence).

V and J are TRBV18 and TRBJ2-3, with a possible D match to TRBD2 (6 bases). In germline, CDR1 is KGHSH, CDR2 LQKENI. V lost 5 bases to trimming and J lost 3 bases, with 9 bases between them. The CDR3 length is 13 residues. DNA for the CDR3: TGTGCCAGCTCATCTAGCGTTACAGATACGCAGTATTTT. Protein: CASSSSVTDTQYF.

The V call is TRBV6-6, the J call TRBJ2-1; 10 nucleotides align to TRBD2. Germline-derived CDR1 and CDR2 are MNHNY and SVGAGI (reference sequence). The CDR3 contains 14 residues. The V segment lost 7 bases and the J segment 7 bases; nucleotides outside the gene matches: 7. Here the CDR3 reads CASTSLAGGNEQFF. In nucleotides, the CDR3 is TGTGCCAGCACTTCGTTAGCGGGGGGAAATGAGCAGTTCTTC.

This chain connects TRBV5-1 to TRBJ2-6, with TRBD1 matching over 8 bases. V shed 2 bases, J shed 4 bases, and the junction held 8 bases outside the gene matches. CDR3 length: 17 amino acids. Germline values: CDR1 SGHRS, CDR2 YFSETQ. The CDR3 sequence is CASSFPGGAEGANVLTF. The CDR3 DNA reads TGCGCCAGCAGCTTCCCAGGGGGCGCGGAAGGGGCCAACGTCCTGACTTTC.

This clone was counted a single time. The V and J genes are TRBV5-6 and TRBJ2-1; 8 positions match TRBD2. The CDR3 contains 18 residues. Germline-derived CDR1 and CDR2 are SGHDT and YYEEEE. Losses at the gene ends were 0 bases for V and 3 bases for J; bases not matched to a gene: 11. CDR3 in amino acids: CASSLVAAASGYYNEQFF. CDR3 nucleotides: TGTGCCAGCAGCTTGGTAGCTGCGGCTAGCGGGTACTACAATGAGCAGTTCTTC.

This clone was seen once. The V gene is TRBV7-8, the J gene TRBJ2-7; TRBD2 agrees at 7 bases. The trim removed 3 bases at V and 2 bases at J, leaving 10 bases unmatched. The length of the CDR3 is 16 residues. The germline V gene has CDR1 SGHVS and CDR2 FQNEAQ. The CDR3 sequence: CASSLNRGLFTYEQYF. For the CDR3, the DNA is TGTGCCAGCAGCTTGAACCGGGGACTATTTACCTACGAGCAGTACTTC.

The chain employs TRBV28 and TRBJ2-7; a possible D gene is TRBD2 (6 bases). V gave up 7 bases and J gave up 1 base, with 14 bases separating them. Germline V CDR1 and CDR2: MDHEN, SYDVKM. The CDR3 has 14 residues. The DNA of the CDR3 is TGTGCCAGCACTCCTACTGGGGGGTCCTACGAGCAGTACTTC. This gives the protein CASTPTGGSYEQYF.

J is TRBJ1-4 and V is TRBV7-9, with TRBD1 as a possible D gene (5 bases). The germline V gene encodes CDR1 SEHNR and CDR2 FQNEAQ (reference sequence). The CDR3 has 14 residues. The V end lost 4 bases, the J end lost 4 bases, and 10 bases lay between the germline ends. The CDR3 loop is CASSYRSNNEKLFF. The CDR3 DNA sequence: TGTGCCAGCAGCTACAGGTCCAATAATGAAAAACTGTTTTTT.

This chain joins TRBV30 and TRBJ1-4; TRBD1 aligns across 8 bases. With 2 bases clipped from V and 14 bases from J, the junction kept 16 bases outside the gene matches. The CDR3 sequence is 15 residues long. Looked up from germline, CDR1 is GTSNPN and CDR2 is SVGIG (reference sequence). The CDR3 DNA follows: TGTGCCTGGAGTTTGACCCGGGACAGGCCCCGACGGCTGTTTTTT. This sequence encodes CAWSLTRDRPRRLFF.

V and J are TRBV29-1 and TRBJ2-7; TRBD1 aligns across 10 bases. Trimming took 6 bases from V and 5 from J; bases not matched to a gene: 7. The CDR3 runs 13 residues. Per the germline V gene, CDR1 is SQVTM and CDR2 is ANQGSEA. The CDR3 reads CSVARGQGNEQYF. As DNA, the CDR3 is TGCAGCGTGGCCAGGGGACAGGGGAACGAGCAGTACTTC.

This clone has just one count. The chain links TRBV6-1 to TRBJ2-4; TRBD2 agrees at 10 bases. Germline lookup yields CDR1 MNHNS and CDR2 SASEGT. With V trimmed by 6 bases and J by 0 bases, 2 bases remained unmatched. The CDR3 contains 15 residues. CDR3 region: CASSLAGEAKNIQYF. The CDR3 DNA is TGTGCCAGCAGCCTAGCGGGAGAAGCCAAAAACATTCAGTACTTC.

This clone was seen more than once but under ten times. V and J are TRBV5-4 and TRBJ2-2; D may be TRBD1 (5 bases). The CDR3 length is 13 residues. Germline values: CDR1 SGHNT, CDR2 YYREEE (reference sequence). V lost 5 bases and J lost 5, with 10 bases in between. The CDR3 loop reads CASRGQSTGELFF. CDR3 bases: TGTGCCAGCAGGGGGCAGAGTACCGGGGAGCTGTTTTTT. The variable domain in full, with the rest retrieved from reference TRBV5-4 and TRBJ2-2, is ETGVTQSPTHLIKTRGQQVTLRCSSQSGHNTVSWYQQALGQGPQFIFQYYREEENGRGNFPPRFSGLQFPNYSSELNVNALELDDSALYLCASRGQSTGELFFGEGSRLTVL.